This TCR beta chain appears in the sequencing data of a study of blood T cells in healthy people across ages. In germline, CDR1 is SEHNR, CDR2 FQNEAQ (reference sequence). Deletions cut 0 bases from V and 8 bases from J, with 8 bases between. This CDR3 has 13 amino acids. The table lists this clonotype with a few counts. The use of a sample-barcoded 5' primer and a J-beta primer mix characterized a second PCR of about 7 to 12 cycles. TCRdb processed the 5' RACE reads anew with MiXCR; each CDR3 protein has one entry. The data hold fewer than 750,000 distinct CDR3 sequences, with less than 60% observed a single time.

The chain links TRBV7-9 to TRBJ2-1; D not resolved. The material sequenced was blood. The clonotype originates from an elderly man in good health. The CDR3: CASSLARRDEQFF. The CDR3 DNA reads as TGTGCCAGCAGCTTAGCGCGAAGGGATGAGCAGTTCTTC.